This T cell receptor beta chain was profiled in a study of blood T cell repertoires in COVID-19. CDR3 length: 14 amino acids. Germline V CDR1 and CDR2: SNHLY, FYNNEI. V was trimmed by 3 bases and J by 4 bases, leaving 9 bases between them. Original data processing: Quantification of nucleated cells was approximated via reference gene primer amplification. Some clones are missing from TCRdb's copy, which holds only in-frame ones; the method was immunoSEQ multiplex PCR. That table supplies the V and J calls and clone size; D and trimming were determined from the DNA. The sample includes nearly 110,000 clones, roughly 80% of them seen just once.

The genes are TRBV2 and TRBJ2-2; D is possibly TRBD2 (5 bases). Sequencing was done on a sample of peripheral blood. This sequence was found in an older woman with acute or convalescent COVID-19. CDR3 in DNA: TGTGCCAGCAGTGAGGAGCGGTCCACCGGGGAGCTGTTTTTT. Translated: CASSEERSTGELFF. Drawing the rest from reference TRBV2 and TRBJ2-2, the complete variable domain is EPEVTQTPSHQVTQMGQEVILRCVPISNHLYFYWYRQILGQKVEFLVSFYNNEISEKSEIFDDQFSVERPDGSNFTLKIRSTKLEDSAMYFCASSEERSTGELFFGEGSRLTVL.